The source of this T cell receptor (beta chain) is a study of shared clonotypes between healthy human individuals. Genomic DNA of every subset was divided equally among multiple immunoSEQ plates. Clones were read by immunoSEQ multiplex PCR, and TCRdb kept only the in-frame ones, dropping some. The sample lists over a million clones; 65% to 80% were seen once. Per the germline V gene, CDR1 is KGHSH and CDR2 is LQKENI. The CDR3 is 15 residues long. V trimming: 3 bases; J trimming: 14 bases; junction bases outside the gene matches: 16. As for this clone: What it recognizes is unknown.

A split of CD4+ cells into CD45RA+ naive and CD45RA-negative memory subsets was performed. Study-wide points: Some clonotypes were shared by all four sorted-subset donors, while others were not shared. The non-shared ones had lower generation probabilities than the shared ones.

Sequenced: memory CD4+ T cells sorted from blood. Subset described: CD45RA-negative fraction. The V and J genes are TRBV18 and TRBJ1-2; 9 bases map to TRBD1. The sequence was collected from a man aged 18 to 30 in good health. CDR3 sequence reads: CASSPSPRDREAETF. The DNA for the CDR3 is TGTGCCAGCTCACCGTCCCCAAGGGACAGGGAGGCAGAAACCTTC. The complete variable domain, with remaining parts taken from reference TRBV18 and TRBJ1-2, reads NAGVMQNPRHLVRRRGQEARLRCSPMKGHSHVYWYRQLPEEGLKFMVYLQKENIIDESGMPKERFSAEFPKEGPSILRIQQVVRGDSAAYFCASSPSPRDREAETFGSGTRLTVV.